What follows is one T cell receptor beta chain and its context. CDR3 length: 13 residues. Per germline, CDR1 SGDLS and CDR2 YYNGEE. Trimming took 4 bases from V and 7 from J, leaving 14 bases between them. These data are taken from a study of blood T cell repertoires in COVID-19. Study background: The samples span acute and convalescent COVID-19 from the United States, Italy and Spain. The cDNA or gDNA used as material had been derived from T cells, B-cell-depleted T cells, or PBMCs.

Authors' processing steps: Amplifying reference gene primers gave estimates of nucleated cell counts. Libraries were prepared by immunoSEQ multiplex PCR; TCRdb keeps only in-frame clonotypes and omits some of them. That table supplies the V and J calls and clone size; D and trimming were determined from the DNA. This repertoire shows some 98,000 clones, approximately 80% found once; its top ten account for just under 25%. Sequenced sample: peripheral blood. The genes are TRBV9 and TRBJ1-1; D gene uncertain. The clonotype was recovered from a man aged 55-75 years with acute or convalescent COVID-19. The DNA for the CDR3 is TGTGCCAGCAGCCGGGAGTCACAGCGTGAAGCTTTCTTT. Encoded protein: CASSRESQREAFF. The complete variable domain, with remaining parts taken from reference TRBV9 and TRBJ1-1, reads DSGVTQTPKHLITATGQRVTLRCSPRSGDLSVYWYQQSLDQGLQFLIQYYNGEERAKGNILERFSAQQFPDLHSELNLSSLELGDSALYFCASSRESQREAFFGQGTRLTVV.